The T cell receptor beta chain described here comes from a study of T cells in Graves' hyperthyroidism and ophthalmopathy. TCR beta CDR3 regions were amplified from RNA. In the first-round RT-PCR of the TCR CDR3, the HTBI primer set was used. TCRdb used MiXCR to reprocess the multiplex PCR reads, holding one entry per CDR3 protein. The sample includes hundreds of thousands of distinct CDR3 sequences, 25% seen only once; the top ten take about 73%. To note about this clonotype: Its antigen is undetermined.

The V gene's germline CDR1 is DFQATT and CDR2 SNEGSKA (reference sequence). V lost 5 bases, J lost 6 bases, and 10 bases lay in between. The CDR3 has 12 amino acids. Study results and caveats: From stable hyperthyroidism, ophthalmopathy was separated by a 13 V-J model.

The chain employs TRBV20-1 and TRBJ1-4, with D perhaps matching TRBD1 (5 bases). This TCR was sampled from a man over 45 with Graves' hyperthyroidism. The sequencing sample was made of blood. The CDR3 loop is CSAWDGYEKLFF. The CDR3 DNA is TGCAGTGCTTGGGACGGTTATGAAAAACTGTTTTTT.